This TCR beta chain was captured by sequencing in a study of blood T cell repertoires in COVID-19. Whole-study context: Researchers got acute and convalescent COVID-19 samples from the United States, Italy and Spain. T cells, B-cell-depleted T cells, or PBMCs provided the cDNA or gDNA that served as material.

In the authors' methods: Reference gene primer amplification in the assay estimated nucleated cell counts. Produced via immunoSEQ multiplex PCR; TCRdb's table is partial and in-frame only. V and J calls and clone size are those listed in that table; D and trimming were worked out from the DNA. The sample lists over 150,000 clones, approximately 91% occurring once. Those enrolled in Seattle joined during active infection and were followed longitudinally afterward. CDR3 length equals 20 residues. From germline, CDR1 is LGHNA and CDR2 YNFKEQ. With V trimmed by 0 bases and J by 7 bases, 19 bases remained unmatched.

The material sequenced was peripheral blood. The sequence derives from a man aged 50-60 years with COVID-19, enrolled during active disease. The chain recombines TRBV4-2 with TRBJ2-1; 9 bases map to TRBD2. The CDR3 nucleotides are TGTGCCAGCAGCCAAGATAGATGGGGGGAGAGTAGCGGGAGTAAGAATGAGCAGTTCTTC. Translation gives CASSQDRWGESSGSKNEQFF.